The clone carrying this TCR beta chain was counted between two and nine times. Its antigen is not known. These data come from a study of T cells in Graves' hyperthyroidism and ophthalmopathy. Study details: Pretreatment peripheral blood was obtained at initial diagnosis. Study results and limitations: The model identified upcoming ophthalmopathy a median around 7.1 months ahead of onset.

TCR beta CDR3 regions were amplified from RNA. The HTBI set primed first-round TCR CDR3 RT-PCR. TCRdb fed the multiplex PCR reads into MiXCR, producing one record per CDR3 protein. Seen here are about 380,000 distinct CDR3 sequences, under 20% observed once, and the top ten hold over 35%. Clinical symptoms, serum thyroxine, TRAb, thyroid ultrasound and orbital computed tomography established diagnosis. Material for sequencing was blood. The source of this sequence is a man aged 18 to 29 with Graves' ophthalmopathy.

This chain's CDR3 is CASSYPGTAHEGTEAFF. CDR3 in DNA: TGTGCCAGCAGTTACCCCGGGACAGCTCATGAGGGCACTGAAGCTTTCTTT. J is TRBJ1-1 and V is TRBV6-5; 7 bases align to TRBD1. Germline loops: CDR1 MNHEY, CDR2 SVGAGI. Trimming cost V 2 bases and J 4 bases; bases outside gene matches: 13. The CDR3 length is 17 residues.